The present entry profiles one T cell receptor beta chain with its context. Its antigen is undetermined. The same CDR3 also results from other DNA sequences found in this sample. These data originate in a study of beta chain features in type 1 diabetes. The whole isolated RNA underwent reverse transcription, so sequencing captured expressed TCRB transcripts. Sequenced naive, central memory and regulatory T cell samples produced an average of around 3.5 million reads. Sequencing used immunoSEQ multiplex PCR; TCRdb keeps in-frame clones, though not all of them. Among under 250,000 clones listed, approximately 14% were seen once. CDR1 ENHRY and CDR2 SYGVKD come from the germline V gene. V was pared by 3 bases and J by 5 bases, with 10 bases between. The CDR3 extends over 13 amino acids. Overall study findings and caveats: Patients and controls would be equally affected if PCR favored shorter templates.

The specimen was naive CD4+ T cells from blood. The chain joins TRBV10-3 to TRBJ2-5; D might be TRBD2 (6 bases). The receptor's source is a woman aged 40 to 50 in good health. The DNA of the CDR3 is TGTGCCATCAGTGAAGGCGGGGAGGAGACCCAGTACTTC. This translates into CAISEGGEETQYF.